One and the same sample provided the 23 T cell receptor beta chains below, sequenced in a study of shared clonotypes between healthy human individuals. Profiling relied on immunoSEQ multiplex PCR, and the TCRdb table lists in-frame clones only, not all of them. The sample holds 2,100,000 or so clones, around 95% seen once. The sequenced material came from naive CD4+ T cells sorted from blood. Indicated subset: CD45RA+ positively selected. These receptor sequences come from a man in his late teens or twenties in good health.

The J gene is TRBJ1-5, the V gene TRBV10-2; D is undetermined. Trimming took 2 bases from V and 5 from J, leaving 4 bases between them. This CDR3 region has 12 residues. Germline V CDR1 and CDR2: WSHSY, SAAADI. The CDR3 nucleotides read TGCGCCAGCAGTGAGAAGGATCAGCCCCAGCATTTT. It specifies CASSEKDQPQHF.

This chain connects TRBV15 to TRBJ2-7, with 8 bases that match TRBD2. The CDR3 totals 17 residues. The V and J ends lost 0 bases and 3 bases, in that order; junction bases with no gene match: 10. Germline V gene lookup returns CDR1 LNHNV and CDR2 YYDKDF (reference sequence). CDR3 residues: CATSRDATSGRGYEQYF. In nucleotides, the CDR3 is TGTGCCACCAGCAGAGACGCCACTAGCGGACGCGGCTACGAGCAGTACTTC.

This clone was counted a few times. The chain employs TRBV5-4 and TRBJ1-1; D not resolved. Trimming removed 2 bases from V and 11 bases from J, with 19 bases in between. Germline CDR1 is SGHNT and CDR2 is YYREEE (reference sequence). CDR3 size: 14 residues. CDR3 residues: CASSLQGSLFGAFF. CDR3 coding DNA: TGTGCCAGCAGCTTACAAGGGTCCCTTTTTGGGGCTTTCTTT.

This rearrangement joins TRBV7-2 to TRBJ1-6, with 7 bases fitting TRBD1. From germline, CDR1 is SGHTA and CDR2 FQGNSA. Germline trimming cut 5 bases from V and 4 bases from J; bases unmatched to any gene: 5. The CDR3 covers 15 residues. CDR3 amino acids: CASSATGDYNSPLHF. In DNA form, the CDR3 reads TGTGCCAGCAGCGCCACAGGGGATTATAATTCACCCCTCCACTTT.

The chain has TRBV9 and TRBJ2-1; TRBD1 matches 8 bases. The CDR3 sequence is 15 residues long. CDR1 and CDR2 (germline): SGDLS, YYNGEE. V shed 2 bases and J 9 bases; nucleotides not matched to a gene: 10. The CDR3: CASSVDRAQLSEQFF. The CDR3 DNA follows: TGTGCCAGCAGCGTGGACAGGGCCCAACTTAGTGAGCAGTTCTTC.

The gene calls are TRBV6-5 and TRBJ2-1, with TRBD2 matching over 12 bases. Losses at the gene ends were 8 bases for V and 7 bases for J; bases not matched to a gene: 9. The length of the CDR3 is 15 residues. Germline loops: CDR1 MNHEY, CDR2 SVGAGI. DNA for the CDR3: TGTGCCAGCTCGGATCTAGCGGGAGGGTTTAATGAGCAGTTCTTC. Translated, it gives CASSDLAGGFNEQFF.

This clone was counted a few times. In DNA, the CDR3 is TGCGCCAGCGGTCCAGGGCCTAATCAGCCCCAGCATTTT. This sequence encodes CASGPGPNQPQHF. The chain uses TRBV5-1 and TRBJ1-5; D is possibly TRBD1 (5 bases). Germline lookup yields CDR1 SGHRS and CDR2 YFSETQ. The CDR3 consists of 13 residues. Deletions cut 7 bases from V and 4 bases from J, with 12 bases between.

The chain employs TRBV4-1 and TRBJ2-7; possible D gene TRBD1, 5 bases. The CDR3 is made up of 16 amino acids. V dropped 0 bases and J dropped 0 bases, with 12 bases sitting between them. Germline-derived CDR1 and CDR2 are MGHRA and YSYEKL. CDR3 sequence (DNA): TGCGCCAGCAGCCAAGATGGGGCAGCTAGCTCCTACGAGCAGTACTTC. Its protein is CASSQDGAASSYEQYF.

V is TRBV7-9 and J is TRBJ1-2, with D possibly TRBD1 on 6 matching bases. The V gene lost 5 bases and the J gene lost 4 bases, with 14 bases spanning the gap. The germline gives CDR1 SEHNR, CDR2 FQNEAQ (reference sequence). CDR3 length: 14 amino acids. CDR3 protein: CASSEVQGSYGYTF. DNA of the CDR3: TGTGCCAGCAGCGAGGTACAGGGTTCCTATGGCTACACCTTC.

This sequence joins TRBV7-2 and TRBJ1-5, with unresolved D. The CDR3 spans 13 residues. The V and J ends lost 3 bases and 4 bases respectively, with 7 bases between them. Germline CDR1 reads SGHTA; CDR2 reads FQGNSA. CDR3 sequence reads: CASSFDWNQPQHF. The CDR3 DNA sequence: TGTGCCAGCAGCTTCGATTGGAATCAGCCCCAGCATTTT. The full variable domain, rest sourced from reference TRBV7-2 and TRBJ1-5, is GAGVSQSPSNKVTEKGKDVELRCDPISGHTALYWYRQSLGQGLEFLIYFQGNSAPDKSGLPSDRFSAERTGGSVSTLTIQRTQQEDSAVYLCASSFDWNQPQHFGDGTRLSIL.

This chain connects TRBV5-3 to TRBJ2-1, with 8 bases matching TRBD2. TRBV5-3 is recorded as an ORF, its role being uncertain. The CDR3 sequence is 16 residues long. V was clipped by 5 bases and J by 10 bases; unmatched bases: 17. This chain's CDR3 is CARSPPGGREIREQFF. The CDR3, as DNA: TGTGCCAGAAGTCCCCCGGGAGGGAGGGAAATCAGGGAGCAGTTCTTC.

The V gene is TRBV5-5, the J gene TRBJ1-4; D possibly corresponds to TRBD1 (5 bases). The CDR3 is made up of 14 amino acids. Trimming left V 4 bases short and J 3 bases short, with 10 bases between. CDR1 is SGHKS and CDR2 is YYEKEE in the germline V gene (reference sequence). The CDR3 region is CASSRGGANEKLFF. In DNA, the CDR3 is TGTGCCAGCAGCCGAGGAGGGGCTAATGAAAAACTGTTTTTT.

The chain links TRBV5-4 to TRBJ2-1, with D possibly matching TRBD1 (5 bases). The V end was cut by 0 bases, the J end by 4 bases, with 11 bases between. Germline V gene data show CDR1 as SGHNT and CDR2 as YYREEE (reference sequence). The CDR3 is 15 amino acids. The DNA for the CDR3 is TGTGCCAGCAGCTTGGCAGGGCGTGGATACAATGAGCAGTTCTTC. This translates into CASSLAGRGYNEQFF.

The chain couples TRBV29-1 to TRBJ1-1; perhaps TRBD1 as D (5 bases). V lost 1 base to trimming and J lost 2 bases, with 11 bases between them. This CDR3 has 14 residues. CDR1 is SQVTM and CDR2 is ANQGSEA in the germline V gene. This CDR3 reads CSVEVPGINTEAFF. Here the CDR3 DNA reads TGCAGCGTTGAAGTTCCAGGGATCAACACTGAAGCTTTCTTT.

The V and J genes are TRBV6-1 and TRBJ1-1, with no clear D. The CDR3 is 15 amino acids. V lost 2 bases and J lost 0, with 10 bases in between. Germline lookup yields CDR1 MNHNS and CDR2 SASEGT. Here the CDR3 DNA reads TGTGCCAGCAGTGAAAACGGCCCTTTGAACACTGAAGCTTTCTTT. This encodes CASSENGPLNTEAFF.

The chain carries TRBV9 and TRBJ2-3; 11 bases line up with TRBD2. The junction had 6 bases not matched to a gene; V was cut back by 0 bases and J by 3 bases. The CDR3 totals 17 residues. Germline CDR1 SGDLS, CDR2 YYNGEE. CDR3 loop: CASSVGDSGGATDTQYF. CDR3 nucleotides: TGTGCCAGCAGCGTAGGGGATAGCGGGGGGGCAACAGATACGCAGTATTTT.

This chain connects TRBV10-3 to TRBJ1-3; tentative D call: TRBD1 (6 bases). V lost 0 bases, J lost 0 bases, and 12 bases lay in between. Per germline, CDR1 ENHRY and CDR2 SYGVKD. CDR3 length equals 17 residues. CDR3 DNA sequence: TGTGCCATCAGTGAGTCTGCTAACAGGGTCTCTGGAAACACCATATATTTT. It codes for CAISESANRVSGNTIYF.

A word on this clone: Other DNA variants within this sample encode the same CDR3. The chain has TRBV10-3 and TRBJ2-3, with 8 bases identical to TRBD2. This CDR3 contains 13 residues. The V gene end was trimmed by 8 bases and the J gene end by 2 bases; junction bases not matched to a gene: 3. Looked up from germline, CDR1 is ENHRY and CDR2 is SYGVKD. This chain's CDR3 is CAIAGGATDTQYF. CDR3 bases: TGTGCCATCGCCGGGGGGGCCACAGATACGCAGTATTTT.

This clone was seen only once. V and J are TRBV28 and TRBJ1-2; unclear D gene. Trimming removed 6 bases at V and 4 bases at J, with 15 bases between. This CDR3 is built from 14 residues. Germline V gives CDR1 MDHEN, CDR2 SYDVKM. CDR3 sequence (DNA): TGTGCCAGCAGACCCTCGGTAGGTCCCTATGGCTACACCTTC. Encoded protein: CASRPSVGPYGYTF.

This chain uses TRBV5-6 with TRBJ1-1, with D possibly being TRBD1 (6 bases). The CDR3 contains 16 residues. V lost 2 bases to trimming and J lost 5 bases, with 19 bases between them. Looked up from germline, CDR1 is SGHDT and CDR2 is YYEEEE. The CDR3 DNA sequence: TGTGCCAGCAGCTTCACCAGCCGGGGGGGCTATACTGAAGCTTTCTTT. Its translation is CASSFTSRGGYTEAFF.

To note about this clone: This sample includes further DNA sequences coding for the same CDR3. This chain joins TRBV7-9 and TRBJ1-3, with unresolved D. The V end lost 1 base, the J end lost 7 bases, and 5 bases lay between the germline ends. Germline CDR1 is SEHNR and CDR2 is FQNEAQ (reference sequence). This CDR3 is 12 amino acids long. The chain's CDR3 is CASSLEGNTIYF. The CDR3 bases are TGTGCCAGCAGCTTAGAAGGGAACACCATATATTTT.

As concerns this clone: The junction departs from the called germline gene at one end, perhaps through a read error. The chain joins TRBV7-7 to TRBJ2-5, with 8 bases lining up with TRBD1. The CDR3 extends over 13 amino acids. The V gene's germline CDR1 is SSHAT and CDR2 FNYEAQ (reference sequence). In DNA form, the CDR3 reads TGTGCTAGCAGCTTAGGGACAGGAGTTCTCCAGTACTTC. It specifies CASSLGTGVLQYF.

Here the CDR3 DNA reads TGTGCCAGCTCACCAGGACAGGGTTCTCTCTCTGGAAACACCATATATTTT. Its translation: CASSPGQGSLSGNTIYF. This chain uses TRBV18 with TRBJ1-3, with TRBD1 matching 8 bases. The CDR3 runs 17 residues. With V trimmed by 2 bases and J by 0 bases, 6 bases remained unmatched. Germline V CDR1 and CDR2: KGHSH, LQKENI.